A single sample is the source of the 10 T cell receptor beta chains below, sequenced in a study of molecular identifiers for immune sequencing clone quantification. TCRdb itself ran the PCR reads through MiXCR, one entry per CDR3 protein. The table records approximately 680,000 distinct CDR3 sequences, about 25% of them present only once. The specimen sequenced was naive CD8+ T cells from blood, with Jurkat cell RNA spiked in. Subset in this sample: FACS-sorted CD8+CD4-CCR7+CD45RA+ naive T cells. The receptors originated from a human donor in good health. Some libraries in this study had Jurkat cell RNA spiked in.

The rearrangement uses TRBV12-3 or TRBV12-4 and TRBJ2-1, with TRBD1 identical over 12 bases. This CDR3 comprises 14 residues. With 7 bases clipped from V and 8 bases from J, the junction kept 6 bases outside the gene matches. The CDR3 DNA sequence: TGTGCCAGCACCAGGGACAGGGGGCTAGATGAGCAGTTCTTC. This encodes CASTRDRGLDEQFF.

The CDR3 here is CASSVPARGQQSGYTF. The CDR3 DNA is TGTGCCAGCAGTGTTCCCGCCCGGGGGCAGCAGAGTGGCTACACCTTC. The V and J genes are TRBV12-3 or TRBV12-4 and TRBJ1-2, with D possibly being TRBD1 (6 bases). Trimming removed 5 bases at V and 7 bases at J, with 23 bases between. CDR3 length equals 16 residues.

The chain joins TRBV4-1 to TRBJ2-7; no definite D call. The CDR3 consists of 15 residues. V lost 0 bases and J lost 3, with 12 bases in between. CDR1 and CDR2 (germline): MGHRA, YSYEKL. The CDR3 DNA reads TGCGCCAGCAGCCAAGATCGATCCAGCTACTACGAGCAGTACTTC. Encoded protein: CASSQDRSSYYEQYF.

This clonotype came up a few times. One end of the junction does not line up with germline, which may come from a read error. V usage is TRBV5-4 and J usage is TRBJ2-7; D gene ambiguous. This CDR3 comprises 13 residues. Looked up from germline, CDR1 is SGHNT and CDR2 is YYREEE (reference sequence). The CDR3 DNA is TGTGTCAGCAGCTTGAGTGGCGGCTACGAGCAGTACTTC. Amino acids: CVSSLSGGYEQYF.

This clonotype was seen ten or more times. The chain is built from TRBV7-6 and TRBJ2-3; D uncertain. This CDR3 is 16 amino acids long. Germline V gene sequence: CDR1 SGHVS, CDR2 FNYEAQ. V was shortened by 2 bases and J by 4 bases, with 16 bases between the two germline ends. This chain's CDR3 is CASSLFTQAPADTQYF. The CDR3 nucleotides read TGTGCCAGCAGCTTATTCACCCAGGCTCCTGCAGATACGCAGTATTTT.

This clonotype has ten or more counts. V and J are TRBV4-1 and TRBJ1-1, with D maybe TRBD1 (6 bases). CDR1 and CDR2 from the germline V gene are MGHRA and YSYEKL. V lost 2 bases and J 3 bases, leaving 13 bases between the germline ends. The CDR3 extends over 15 amino acids. The CDR3 is CASSQTDRSDTEAFF. The CDR3 region has the DNA TGCGCCAGCAGCCAAACAGACAGGTCTGACACTGAAGCTTTCTTT.

There are a few counts of this clonotype. This chain uses TRBV12-3 or TRBV12-4 with TRBJ2-1; D is unclear. This CDR3 region has 14 residues. The V end was cut by 6 bases, the J end by 9 bases, with 18 bases between. CDR3 sequence (DNA): TGTGCCAGCAGCTCCGGGCCCGAGGTGGGTGAGCAGTTCTTC. Translation: CASSSGPEVGEQFF.

Regarding this clonotype: Possible read error: a much larger clone is one base away. Since the CDR3 does not end with the conserved phenylalanine or tryptophan, this likely comes from a read error. The genes are TRBV19 and TRBJ1-1, with D possibly being TRBD1 (6 bases). Germline V gives CDR1 LNHDA, CDR2 SQIVND (reference sequence). With 6 bases removed from V and 8 bases from J, the gap between germline ends came to 16 bases. CDR3 size: 13 residues. CDR3 coding DNA: TGTGCCAGTAGCCTGCCTCCCGGGACAGAAGCTTTCCTT. It encodes CASSLPPGTEAFL.

The J gene is TRBJ1-1, the V gene TRBV3-1; no clear D. There are 15 residues in the CDR3. Trimming removed 0 bases at V and 0 bases at J, with 8 bases between. In germline, CDR1 is LGHDT, CDR2 YNNKEL (reference sequence). CDR3 bases: TGTGCCAGCAGCCAAGATCCCAGTATGAACACTGAAGCTTTCTTT. Translation gives CASSQDPSMNTEAFF.

This chain joins TRBV6-2 or TRBV6-3 and TRBJ2-1; a possible D gene is TRBD2 (6 bases). Per germline, CDR1 MNHEY and CDR2 SVGEGT. The CDR3 is 14 residues long. The V end lost 3 bases, the J end lost 9 bases, and 15 bases lay between the germline ends. The CDR3 is CASSYGVAGSEQFF. The CDR3 region has the DNA TGTGCCAGCAGTTATGGGGTGGCGGGGAGTGAGCAGTTCTTC.